The present entry profiles one T cell receptor (beta chain) with its context. Germline CDR1 and CDR2: SGHAT and FQNNGV. V was pared by 8 bases and J by 0 bases, with 14 bases between. The length of the CDR3 is 15 residues. Assay used: immunoSEQ multiplex PCR; TCRdb lists only in-frame clones, some missing. Of some 400,000 clones in the sample, more than 75% are singletons; the top ten hold about 3%. This entry belongs to a study of blood T cell repertoires in COVID-19. The chain carries TRBV11-2 and TRBJ2-4, with TRBD2 as a possible D gene (5 bases). Sequenced sample: peripheral blood. The sequence was collected from a human donor in a cohort sampled during active COVID-19. The CDR3 DNA reads as TGTGCCAGCCGAACGGCAGGACTAGCCAAAAACATTCAGTACTTC. Translated: CASRTAGLAKNIQYF.